The 21 T cell receptor beta chains below were found in one sample sequenced in a study of cytomegalovirus exposure and HLA in healthy donors. 60 Vbeta and 13 Jbeta primers were used in PCR. TCRdb keeps only in-frame clones here, not all; method: immunoSEQ multiplex PCR. The sample includes 100,000 or so clones, about 13% of them seen just once. Specimen: PBMCs. The source is a man aged 40-49 years in good health and CMV-seropositive.

This clone was recorded at least ten times. The CDR3 nucleotides read TGTGCCATCAGTGAGCGTAGCGGGAGAGCTATCGGGGAGCTGTTTTTT. The encoded protein is CAISERSGRAIGELFF. The V call is TRBV10-3, the J call TRBJ2-2; 9 bases agree with TRBD2. The CDR3 contains 16 residues. Germline CDR1 ENHRY, CDR2 SYGVKD. The ends lost 2 bases at V and 7 bases at J; junction bases unmatched: 8.

This clone was found a few times. This chain links TRBV27 with TRBJ1-1; D is uncertain. V lost 4 bases, J lost 1 base, and 7 bases lay in between. CDR3 size: 13 residues. CDR1 is MNHEY, CDR2 SMNVEV, per germline (reference sequence). The CDR3 protein is CASSSQQNTEAFF. In DNA, the CDR3 is TGTGCCAGCAGTTCACAGCAGAACACTGAAGCTTTCTTT.

The chain combines TRBV29-1 with TRBJ2-1; D may be TRBD2 (6 bases). V was trimmed by 3 bases and J by 3 bases, leaving 12 bases between them. The CDR3 runs to 14 residues. CDR1 is SQVTM, CDR2 ANQGSEA, per germline. The CDR3 sequence is CSVDGAGNYNEQFF. In DNA form, the CDR3 reads TGCAGCGTTGACGGGGCGGGGAACTACAATGAGCAGTTCTTC.

Only a few counts were recorded for this clone. This chain links TRBV10-3 with TRBJ2-2, with 12 nucleotides matching TRBD1. Trimming at V came to 11 bases and at J to 6 bases, leaving 4 bases not matched to a gene. The length of the CDR3 is 13 residues. Germline V gene sequence: CDR1 ENHRY, CDR2 SYGVKD. The CDR3 sequence is CASWDRGPGELFF. DNA of the CDR3: TGTGCCTCCTGGGACAGGGGGCCCGGGGAGCTGTTTTTT.

This clone was counted a few times. V and J are TRBV11-3 and TRBJ2-3, with D maybe TRBD2 (6 bases). Per germline, CDR1 SGHNT and CDR2 YENEEA. This CDR3 is built from 15 residues. Trimming cost V 2 bases and J 3 bases, with 12 bases left between them. CDR3 sequence (DNA): TGTGCCAGCAGCTTAACGGGGGTTTGGACAGATACGCAGTATTTT. Its translation is CASSLTGVWTDTQYF.

This clone was observed a handful of times. The chain recombines TRBV5-1 with TRBJ2-7; 7 nucleotides align to TRBD1. The germline V gene has CDR1 SGHRS and CDR2 YFSETQ. V shed 2 bases and J 6 bases; nucleotides not matched to a gene: 11. This CDR3 has 15 residues. The CDR3 loop is CASSFRPTGSLEQYF. The CDR3 region has the DNA TGCGCCAGCAGCTTCAGACCGACAGGGTCCCTCGAGCAGTACTTC.

The J gene is TRBJ2-1, the V gene TRBV5-1; TRBD2 aligns across 9 bases. The germline V gene has CDR1 SGHRS and CDR2 YFSETQ. The ends lost 4 bases at V and 10 bases at J; junction bases unmatched: 15. The CDR3 totals 16 residues. CDR3 loop: CASSPVLAGFGVEQFF. CDR3 sequence (DNA): TGCGCCAGCAGCCCGGTGCTAGCGGGATTTGGCGTGGAGCAGTTCTTC.

This clone occurred a few times. This chain links TRBV9 with TRBJ2-5; 8 nucleotides match TRBD2. Germline V gives CDR1 SGDLS, CDR2 YYNGEE. J lost 1 base, V lost 4 bases, and 18 bases had no gene match. The CDR3 runs 19 residues. CDR3 residues: CASSTDPPGLVPGQETQYF. For the CDR3, the DNA is TGTGCCAGCAGCACGGACCCCCCGGGACTAGTGCCGGGCCAAGAGACCCAGTACTTC.

The chain links TRBV2 to TRBJ2-6, with D hard to call. The V end was cut by 4 bases, the J end by 0 bases, with 4 bases between. The CDR3 has 14 residues. Germline CDR1 reads SNHLY; CDR2 reads FYNNEI. DNA of the CDR3: TGTGCCAGCAGTGCCCGCTCTGGGGCCAACGTCCTGACTTTC. It translates to CASSARSGANVLTF.

This clone has just a few counts. V is TRBV6-6 and J is TRBJ2-4; 7 nucleotides agree with TRBD1. The germline CDR1 and CDR2 sequences are MNHNY and SVGAGI (reference sequence). V shed 2 bases and J 5 bases; nucleotides not matched to a gene: 3. This CDR3 contains 14 residues. The CDR3 protein is CASSYRDSQNIQYF. The CDR3 DNA reads as TGTGCCAGCAGTTACCGGGACAGTCAAAACATTCAGTACTTC.

This clone was picked up a small number of times. The chain joins TRBV5-1 to TRBJ2-7; D may be TRBD1 (6 bases). The CDR3 covers 14 residues. V was clipped by 4 bases and J by 7 bases, with 18 bases between them. Germline V gene lookup returns CDR1 SGHRS and CDR2 YFSETQ. The CDR3: CASSIRGTSEEQYF. CDR3 in DNA: TGCGCCAGCAGCATCAGGGGCACTTCGGAGGAGCAGTACTTC.

This clone was observed a handful of times. This sequence joins TRBV7-2 and TRBJ1-1; D gene unclear. V shed 4 bases and J shed 5 bases, with 14 bases lying between them. The CDR3 totals 14 residues. The germline V gene encodes CDR1 SGHTA and CDR2 FQGNSA. Here the CDR3 reads CASSSLASLTEAFF. For the CDR3, the DNA is TGTGCCAGCAGCTCCTTGGCTTCCCTTACTGAAGCTTTCTTT.

The table lists this clone with a few counts. CDR3 coding DNA: TGCGCCAGCAGCCCCCAGGGTTTCCTTAATCAGCCCCAGCATTTT. Its translation: CASSPQGFLNQPQHF. The chain joins TRBV4-1 to TRBJ1-5; a possible D gene is TRBD1 (5 bases). Trimming removed 4 bases from V and 4 bases from J, with 14 bases in between. The CDR3 is made up of 15 amino acids. Germline V CDR1 and CDR2: MGHRA, YSYEKL.

In this sample, this clone turned up a few times. CDR3 sequence (DNA): TGTGCCAGCAGTTCCGGACAGGGGTACGAGCAGTACTTC. It specifies CASSSGQGYEQYF. J is TRBJ2-7 and V is TRBV28, with 9 bases aligning to TRBD1. Germline CDR1 is MDHEN and CDR2 is SYDVKM. This CDR3 is 13 amino acids long. V shed 4 bases and J 4 bases; nucleotides not matched to a gene: 2. The full variable domain, with the rest looked up from reference TRBV28 and TRBJ2-7, is DVKVTQSSRYLVKRTGEKVFLECVQDMDHENMFWYRQDPGLGLRLIYFSYDVKMKEKGDIPEGYSVSREKKERFSLILESASTNQTSMYLCASSSGQGYEQYFGPGTRLTVT.

The chain uses TRBV7-9 and TRBJ2-1; 8 nucleotides line up with TRBD1. V gave up 4 bases and J gave up 4 bases; unmatched junction bases: 6. The germline CDR1 and CDR2 sequences are SEHNR and FQNEAQ (reference sequence). The CDR3 covers 15 residues. CDR3 in DNA: TGTGCCAGCAGCTCCGCCGACAGGGGTTACAATGAGCAGTTCTTC. It encodes CASSSADRGYNEQFF.

This clone was counted a few times. This rearrangement joins TRBV5-6 to TRBJ2-3, with 10 bases fitting TRBD2. The J segment lost 3 bases and the V segment lost 2 bases, leaving 12 bases of the junction unmatched. The CDR3 totals 18 residues. Germline CDR1 and CDR2: SGHDT and YYEEEE. CDR3 DNA: TGTGCCAGCAGCTTAGAGGACAGAGCGGGAGGGCCGACAGATACGCAGTATTTT. It is translated as CASSLEDRAGGPTDTQYF.

The chain links TRBV19 to TRBJ1-5; D is undetermined. Between the trimmed V and J ends, which lost 7 bases and 3 bases, there was a span of 13 bases. The CDR3 sequence is 14 residues long. Germline-derived CDR1 and CDR2 are LNHDA and SQIVND (reference sequence). For the CDR3, the DNA is TGTGCCAGTAACCCCGCAGGCGCCAATCAGCCCCAGCATTTT. Its protein product is CASNPAGANQPQHF.

This sequence joins TRBV7-6 and TRBJ2-1; TRBD2 matches 12 bases. There are 15 residues in the CDR3. V was pared by 6 bases and J by 5 bases, with 5 bases of the junction left unmatched. Germline CDR1 reads SGHVS; CDR2 reads FNYEAQ. For the CDR3, the DNA is TGTGCCAGCAGGGGGACTAGCGGGTTAGACAATGAGCAGTTCTTC. Translating gives CASRGTSGLDNEQFF.

The table lists this clone with many counts. The gene calls are TRBV10-3 and TRBJ2-2, with 10 bases lining up with TRBD2. Germline V gene sequence: CDR1 ENHRY, CDR2 SYGVKD. The CDR3 totals 16 residues. J was trimmed by 4 bases and V by 4 bases; bases with no gene match: 6. The CDR3 loop is CAISGGTSVGTGELFF. DNA of the CDR3: TGTGCCATCAGTGGGGGGACTAGCGTTGGCACCGGGGAGCTGTTTTTT.

The V and J genes are TRBV2 and TRBJ1-1, with D perhaps TRBD1 (5 bases). From germline, CDR1 is SNHLY and CDR2 FYNNEI. Trimming cost V 1 base and J 0 bases, with 9 bases left between them. This CDR3 is 15 amino acids long. The CDR3: CASSEGVDMNTEAFF. The CDR3 nucleotides are TGTGCCAGCAGTGAAGGGGTGGACATGAACACTGAAGCTTTCTTT.

The sample holds a few counts of this clone. This chain links TRBV5-1 with TRBJ2-7, with TRBD1 matching 7 bases. The CDR3 loop spans 15 amino acids. With V trimmed by 3 bases and J by 3 bases, 9 bases remained unmatched. The V gene's germline CDR1 is SGHRS and CDR2 YFSETQ. The DNA of the CDR3 is TGCGCCAGCAGCTACCACAGGGGTTCGAGCTACGAGCAGTACTTC. Protein: CASSYHRGSSYEQYF.